This TCR beta chain was documented in a study of T cells in Graves' hyperthyroidism and ophthalmopathy. There are 15 residues in the CDR3. V trimming: 5 bases; J trimming: 5 bases; junction bases outside the gene matches: 8. The germline CDR1 and CDR2 sequences are SEHNR and FQNEAQ (reference sequence). In its sample, this clonotype was seen many times. Regions amplified from RNA transcripts were the TCR beta CDR3 regions. First-round RT-PCR with HTBI primers amplified the TCR CDR3 region. Via MiXCR, TCRdb re-called the multiplex PCR reads, giving one row per CDR3 protein. Of 470,000 or so distinct CDR3 sequences listed, roughly 20% are singletons. Patients were aged 18 to 65, had disease duration under 2 months, and had newly diagnosed hyperthyroidism. The diagnoses drew upon clinical symptoms, serum thyroxine and TRAb, thyroid ultrasound and orbital computed tomography. PBMCs were collected from an approximately 10 ml volume of fresh peripheral blood.

Sequenced: blood. The sequence was collected from a man aged 18 to 30 with Graves' hyperthyroidism. The chain combines TRBV7-9 with TRBJ1-2; 10 nucleotides agree with TRBD1. CDR3 sequence: CASSTLPGQGYGYTF. CDR3 DNA: TGTGCCAGCAGCACACTTCCGGGACAGGGGTATGGCTACACCTTC.